This TCR beta chain was captured by sequencing in a study of graft-versus-host responses after intestinal transplantation. As for the study in general: The transplants performed in recipients were multivisceral, liver-intestinal, or isolated intestinal. Each recipient received anti-thymocyte globulin induction, then tacrolimus and steroids for approximately 3 years.

Comments on this clone: What it binds is not known.

The protocol was immunoSEQ multiplex PCR, while the TCRdb copy is restricted to in-frame clones and leaves out a portion. Of about 100,000 clones in the sample, more than 75% were seen once. Whole-study results and caveats: Investigators detected GvH clones in recipient marrow, with some emerging earlier in ileum or blood. The presence of high graft-versus-host to host-versus-graft clonal ratios in allografts characterized patients with graft-donor T cell macrochimerism.

CDR1 is SGHNT and CDR2 is YYREEE in the germline V gene (reference sequence). The CDR3 loop spans 14 amino acids. V dropped 4 bases and J dropped 8 bases, with 18 bases sitting between them. The receptor was isolated from a human donor who was the organ donor for an intestinal transplant. The sample consisted of unstimulated CD4+ T cells sorted from spleen or lymph node cells, taken before transplant. The chain employs TRBV5-4 and TRBJ1-1, with D unclear. CDR3 amino acids: CASSPPGRVGEAFF. In nucleotides, the CDR3 is TGTGCCAGCAGCCCCCCCGGGCGGGTGGGAGAAGCTTTCTTT.